The clone carrying this T cell receptor (beta chain) showed up just a few times. The antigen remains undetermined. The data are from a study of T cell responses to AZD1222 COVID-19 vaccine. Repertoires were generated with immunoSEQ multiplex PCR, while TCRdb's copy carries only in-frame clones and drops some. The sample lists under 95,000 clones; 88% were seen once. Study observations and caveats: Reports say nearly half of spike-specific TCRs go after unmutated variant regions. Donors in the cohort were predominantly white British and more often female, and clonal diversity was possibly underestimated.

The germline gives CDR1 SNHLY, CDR2 FYNNEI. This CDR3 is 15 amino acids long. V lost 1 base to trimming and J lost 0 bases, with 7 bases between them. Timing groups of about 4 and about 12 weeks for second doses were pooled. The chain combines TRBV2 with TRBJ2-4, with D maybe TRBD2 (5 bases). Here the sequenced sample was peripheral blood, taken 28 days after the second AZD1222 dose. This clonotype was obtained from an adult who received the AZD1222 COVID-19 vaccine. CDR3 sequence: CASSEDRGAKNIQYF. The CDR3 DNA reads TGTGCCAGCAGTGAAGATCGGGGAGCCAAAAACATTCAGTACTTC.